This T cell receptor (beta chain) is from a study of blood T cells in healthy people across ages. Study-wide background: Through template switching, about one barcoded beta molecule was captured per two T cells, as measured in model experiments.

The use of a sample-barcoded 5' primer and a J-beta primer mix characterized a second PCR of 7 to 11 cycles. TCRdb analysed the 5' RACE reads with MiXCR anew, one entry per CDR3 protein. This sample carries about 2 million distinct CDR3 sequences, just under 50% of them seen once, and the ten largest clones take roughly 2.1%. Per germline, CDR1 DFQATT and CDR2 SNEGSKA (reference sequence). The length of the CDR3 is 14 residues. V lost 1 base, J lost 10 bases, and 9 bases stayed unmatched. Source material: blood. V usage is TRBV20-1 and J usage is TRBJ2-1, with TRBD1 matching 8 bases. The sequence derives from a woman aged 40 to 55 in good health. The CDR3 nucleotides read TGCAGTGCTAGAGGGACAGGGAACTACAGGGAGCAGTTCTTC. It translates to CSARGTGNYREQFF.